This T cell receptor (beta chain) is from a study of monozygotic twins with inflammatory bowel disease. The CDR3 has 12 residues. Germline lookup yields CDR1 SQVTM and CDR2 ANQGSEA. With the 5' RACE reads reprocessed, TCRdb shows one record per CDR3 protein and no DNA. The sample's table shows around 100,000 distinct CDR3 sequences. Details on this clonotype: Its antigen is unidentified.

Study conclusions and caveats: Fewer shared clonotypes with others were found in IBD patients than in healthy twins, especially with disease activity. Among patients, repertoires may have gained variability from differing immunosuppressive treatments.

The chain employs TRBV29-1 and TRBJ2-7; TCRdb indicates TRBD1, and absent DNA this call remains unverified. The source is a human donor with ulcerative colitis or Crohn's disease, or a healthy co-twin of an affected twin (not recorded which). Sequenced input: blood. Here the CDR3 reads CSVEFGAGEQYF.